Here is one TCR beta chain with its context. Its matching antigen is unknown. This sample was included in a study of OX40 agonist ivuxolimab in advanced cancers. V was shortened by 1 base and J by 4 bases, with 8 bases between the two germline ends. Germline CDR1 is KGHSH and CDR2 is LQKENI. The CDR3 loop spans 15 amino acids. Study-level findings and limits: Several nonresponders also turned out to have low normalized T-cell clonal expansion.

Here immunoSEQ multiplex PCR was the method, and the copy in TCRdb shows in-frame clones only, minus some. The sample shows over 65,000 clones, roughly 85% of them seen only once. Individuals having autoimmune disease history or systemic immunosuppression were not enrolled. This receptor was identified in an adult with an advanced solid tumor such as melanoma, head and neck, liver or kidney cancer. The chain is built from TRBV18 and TRBJ2-6; the D gene is possibly TRBD2 (5 bases). Sequencing was performed on CD4+ or CD8+ T cells sorted from blood, taken in a trial of the OX40 agonist ivuxolimab. The CDR3 nucleotides are TGTGCCAGCTCACCACGAGGGCGCGGGGCCAACGTCCTGACTTTC. Translation: CASSPRGRGANVLTF.